Detailed here is one T cell receptor beta chain. This sample also contains other DNA sequences that code for the same CDR3. Trimming left V 4 bases short and J 4 bases short, with 8 bases between. This CDR3 comprises 13 residues. The germline CDR1 and CDR2 sequences are SNHLY and FYNNEI. This sample stems from a study of blood T cell repertoires in COVID-19. Across the study: Researchers got acute and convalescent COVID-19 samples from the United States, Italy and Spain. In each case, the material was cDNA or gDNA derived from T cells, B-cell-depleted T cells, or PBMCs.

Authors' processing steps: For nucleated cells, counts were estimated from reference gene primer amplification. Sequenced by immunoSEQ multiplex PCR; TCRdb stores in-frame clones only, minus some. V, J and clone size derive from that table, while D and trimming were established from the DNA sequence. The sample yields just under 300,000 clones, 70% to 90% seen once. The chain joins TRBV2 to TRBJ1-5; D gene unclear. What was sequenced was peripheral blood. The origin of this receptor is a man aged 70-80 years with acute or convalescent COVID-19. The chain's CDR3 is CASSVRGNQPQHF. Here the CDR3 DNA reads TGTGCCAGCAGTGTCCGCGGAAATCAGCCCCAGCATTTT.